Listed below are T cell receptor beta chains from one sample, sequenced in a study of CD8 T cells in ankylosing spondylitis. TCRdb independently ran MiXCR on the 5' RACE reads; one entry per CDR3 protein. The sample carries 350,000 or so distinct CDR3 sequences, 14% to 15% recorded once. Input material: blood, either unsorted or a sorted T cell fraction (not recorded which). All receptors derive from a male donor with ankylosing spondylitis or in good health (not recorded which). CDR3s include the opening cysteine and the closing phenylalanine or tryptophan. The D gene is left open where the match is weak. Clone size is not always given. Where it is, it says once, few, many or a class for expanded clones.

d_gene	v_gene	j_gene	abundance	CDR3nt	CDR3aa
-	TRBV12-3/TRBV12-4	TRBJ2-5	few	TGTGCCAGCAGTTTTTATTCAGCGACCCAGTACTTC	CASSFYSATQYF
TRBD1	TRBV3-1	TRBJ2-5	many	TGTGCCAGCAGCCCGAGGGGGCTAGAGACCCAGTACTTC	CASSPRGLETQYF
-	TRBV5-1	TRBJ2-5	few	TGCGCCACCGTGGGCGGGGAAGAGACCCAGTACTTC	CATVGGEETQYF
TRBD2	TRBV7-8	TRBJ2-1	-	TGTGCCAGCAGCTTAGGGACTAGCGGGAGAACTAGCCCAGCGAATGAGCAGTTCTTC	CASSLGTSGRTSPANEQFF
TRBD1	TRBV5-6	TRBJ2-7	-	TGTGCCAGCAGCTTGGTCGACAGGGAAGAGCAGTACTTC	CASSLVDREEQYF
TRBD1	TRBV5-6	TRBJ1-2	few	TGTGCCAGCAGTACAGGGGGCACTCGCTATGGCTACACCTTC	CASSTGGTRYGYTF
TRBD2	TRBV9	TRBJ2-5	-	TGTGCCAGCAGCGTAGTAGACGGGAGGGCGGGGGAGACCCAGTACTTC	CASSVVDGRAGETQYF
TRBD1	TRBV10-3	TRBJ1-1	-	TGTGCCATCAGCGCTACAGGGGACACTGAAGCTTTCTTT	CAISATGDTEAFF
-	TRBV12-3/TRBV12-4	TRBJ2-3	-	TGTGCCAGCAGTTTAGGAGGGTCCCTCACAGATACGCAGTATTTT	CASSLGGSLTDTQYF
TRBD1	TRBV12-3/TRBV12-4	TRBJ2-7	-	TGTGCCAGCAGCCCGGGGACAGGGCCTTTAGACGAGCAGTACTTC	CASSPGTGPLDEQYF
-	TRBV20-1	TRBJ2-7	many	TGCAGTGCTAGAGATTTGCGGGACTCCTACGAGCAGTACTTC	CSARDLRDSYEQYF
TRBD2	TRBV5-1	TRBJ2-1	-	TGCGCCAGCAGCTTGGACGGGTGGGGCGGGGGGACCCTGGACAATGAGCAGTTCTTC	CASSLDGWGGGTLDNEQFF
-	TRBV6-1	TRBJ1-4	few	TGTGCCAGCTCTCCGGGACGGCCTAATGAAAAACTGTTTTTT	CASSPGRPNEKLFF
-	TRBV12-3/TRBV12-4	TRBJ1-4	few	TGTGCCAGCAGTATTCAGGGTCGTGGTGAAAAACTGTTTTTT	CASSIQGRGEKLFF
TRBD1	TRBV6-1	TRBJ2-5	few	TGTGCCAGCAGTCCTTGGACAGGGGGCGGGGAGACCCAGTACTTC	CASSPWTGGGETQYF
-	TRBV4-1	TRBJ2-7	-	TGCGCCAGCAGCCAGACGATAGCGACTAGTTTCTCCTACGAGCAGTACTTC	CASSQTIATSFSYEQYF
-	TRBV30	TRBJ2-3	-	TGTGCCTGGAGTGGGTTGGGGGGGCCCGGAGATACGCAGTATTTT	CAWSGLGGPGDTQYF
-	TRBV18	TRBJ1-3	-	TGTGCCAGCTCACCACCGGCGCCGGGGACCGGAAACACCATATATTTT	CASSPPAPGTGNTIYF
-	TRBV7-6	TRBJ2-5	few	TGTGCCAGCAGCTTGGGCAGCAACCAAGAGACCCAGTACTTC	CASSLGSNQETQYF
-	TRBV5-1	TRBJ2-1	-	TGCGCCAGCAGCTTTGGTGCCAACAATGAGCAGTTCTTC	CASSFGANNEQFF
-	TRBV6-5	TRBJ1-2	-	TGTGCCAGCAGTTACGGGACCGAGTATGGCTACACCTTC	CASSYGTEYGYTF
-	TRBV11-2	TRBJ1-2	many	TGTGCCAGCAGCTTAGCCCGGACCTCTAACTATGGCTACACCTTC	CASSLARTSNYGYTF
-	TRBV9	TRBJ1-2	-	TGTGCCAGCAGCGTCTCTTCGGGCCGCTATGGCTACACCTTC	CASSVSSGRYGYTF
-	TRBV20-1	TRBJ2-7	few	TGCAGTGCTAGACGGCAGTTCTCCTACGAGCAGTACTTC	CSARRQFSYEQYF
TRBD2	TRBV5-1	TRBJ2-7	-	TGCGCCAGCAGCTTGGGGCCTATAGCGGGAGAAGTCGAGCAGTACTTC	CASSLGPIAGEVEQYF
TRBD2	TRBV29-1	TRBJ2-7	few	TGCAGCGTTGAAGGGGGGGGCGAGCAGTACTTC	CSVEGGGEQYF
-	TRBV5-1	TRBJ2-1	few	TGCGCCAGCAGCTTCGGACCCGTCGATGAGCAGTTCTTC	CASSFGPVDEQFF
-	TRBV6-5	TRBJ2-7	few	TGTGCCAGCAGTTACTCGATCGGGACGCCCGAGCAGTACTTC	CASSYSIGTPEQYF
-	TRBV19	TRBJ2-3	-	TGTGCCAGTAGTATCGAACATGGCGGAGATACGCAGTATTTT	CASSIEHGGDTQYF
-	TRBV20-1	TRBJ1-2	few	TGCAGTGCTAGAGAACCCAACAGCATAACTAACTATGGCTACACCTTC	CSAREPNSITNYGYTF
-	TRBV9	TRBJ2-3	few	TGTGCCAGCAGCGTAGATGCAGGGTCACATCCAGATACGCAGTATTTT	CASSVDAGSHPDTQYF
-	TRBV11-2	TRBJ2-1	-	TGTGCCAGCAGCTCCTACCCCCCCGGTTGGAGGGAGACCTACAATGAGCAGTTCTTC	CASSSYPPGWRETYNEQFF
TRBD2	TRBV5-1	TRBJ2-1	-	TGCGCCAGCAGCTTGGGAAGCGGGAGCTCTGGGAATGAGCAGTTCTTC	CASSLGSGSSGNEQFF
TRBD2	TRBV6-1	TRBJ2-3	-	TGTGCCAGCAGACGACTAGCGGGGCGCACAGATACGCAGTATTTT	CASRRLAGRTDTQYF
-	TRBV20-1	TRBJ2-5	few	TGCAGTGCTAGTAGAGGGACCCAGTACTTC	CSASRGTQYF
TRBD2	TRBV11-2	TRBJ2-3	-	TGTGCCAGCAGCTTAGAGGGACTAGCGGGGGCCGAGCAGTATTTT	CASSLEGLAGAEQYF
-	TRBV10-3	TRBJ2-7	-	TGTGCCATCAGTGGCGGTATTGGATCTGACTACGAGCAGTACTTC	CAISGGIGSDYEQYF
TRBD1	TRBV14	TRBJ2-5	-	TGTGCCAGCAGCCGAGACTCGGGACAGGGAAGCGAGACCCAGTACTTC	CASSRDSGQGSETQYF
TRBD1	TRBV7-2	TRBJ2-7	-	TGTGCCAGCAGCCCGATGACAGGGGGGTTGCACGAGCAGTACTTC	CASSPMTGGLHEQYF
-	TRBV5-1	TRBJ1-1	-	TGCGCCAGTTCAGCAAATAATAGAGACACTGAAGCTTTCTTT	CASSANNRDTEAFF
-	TRBV10-3	TRBJ2-7	few	TGTGCCATCAGCGTGGGGCGACCCGACGAGCAGTACTTC	CAISVGRPDEQYF
TRBD1	TRBV5-1	TRBJ2-2	few	TGCGCCAGCAGCCCACTCGACAGGGCGAACACCGGGGAGCTGTTTTTT	CASSPLDRANTGELFF
-	TRBV12-3/TRBV12-4	TRBJ1-1	-	TGTGCCAGCAGTTCATGGACAGTAGAAGCTTTCTTT	CASSSWTVEAFF
-	TRBV20-1	TRBJ2-3	-	TGCAGTGCTAATCCCGGCACAGATACGCAGTATTTT	CSANPGTDTQYF
TRBD2	TRBV12-3/TRBV12-4	TRBJ2-7	once	TGTGCCTTCAGTTTTTTGTCCCGCAGCGGGAGGGATTCATACGAGCAGTACTTC	CAFSFLSRSGRDSYEQYF
TRBD2	TRBV4-1	TRBJ2-1	-	TGCGCCAGCAGCCATGCCGGCGGGAGGGCAACCTACAATGAGCAGTTCTTC	CASSHAGGRATYNEQFF
TRBD1	TRBV18	TRBJ2-7	-	TGTGCCAGCTCACCACGGACAGGGCCCTACGAGCAGTACTTC	CASSPRTGPYEQYF